The 16 T cell receptor beta chains below were found in one sample sequenced in a study of shared clonotypes between healthy human individuals (TCRdb year 2020). To prepare the library, the immunoSEQ multiplex PCR assay was applied. TCRdb obtained this table from immuneACCESS and retained in-frame rearrangements with V and J assigned. These tables miss some clones; where compared with another copy, unresolved V genes account for less than half of the shortfall, and the remainder is unexplained. This sample holds some 500,000 clones; around 96% were observed only once. About 0.068% of the sample belongs to the ten largest clones. Sequenced material: naive CD4+ T cells sorted from blood. The cell subset or site label corresponds to: CD45RA+ positively selected. These receptors all come from a woman aged 25-40 years in good health.

This clone is a singleton in its sample. The chain carries TRBV29-1 and TRBJ1-5; 7 bases map to TRBD1. This CDR3 is 14 amino acids long. V gave up 4 bases and J gave up 4 bases; unmatched junction bases: 7. CDR1 and CDR2 from the germline V gene are SQVTM and ANQGSEA. CDR3 residues: CSVGGDSLNQPQHF. CDR3 sequence (DNA): TGCAGCGTTGGGGGGGACAGCTTAAATCAGCCCCAGCATTTT.

The chain links TRBV30 to TRBJ2-3; unclear D gene. The V gene's germline CDR1 is GTSNPN and CDR2 SVGIG (reference sequence). Trimming pared 3 bases from V and 0 bases from J, leaving 7 bases between. This CDR3 has 13 amino acids. The CDR3 sequence: CAWREASTDTQYF. CDR3 sequence (DNA): TGTGCCTGGAGAGAGGCTAGCACAGATACGCAGTATTTT.

Details on this clone: Other nucleotide sequences in the sample specify the same CDR3. The J gene is TRBJ2-5, the V gene TRBV20-1; D is unclear. The V end lost 3 bases, the J end lost 5 bases, and 7 bases lay between the germline ends. The CDR3 covers 11 residues. Germline V gives CDR1 DFQATT, CDR2 SNEGSKA (reference sequence). Here the CDR3 reads CSASVGETQYF. CDR3 coding DNA: TGCAGTGCTAGTGTAGGGGAGACCCAGTACTTC.

The V call is TRBV28, the J call TRBJ1-1; D uncertain. Germline CDR1 MDHEN, CDR2 SYDVKM. The CDR3 totals 10 residues. The V end was cut by 7 bases, the J end by 11 bases, with 11 bases between. Written as DNA, the CDR3 is TGTGCCAGCAAGAAGACATTCGCTTTCTTT. Translating it yields CASKKTFAFF.

The V gene is TRBV10-3, the J gene TRBJ2-2; TRBD2 agrees at 9 bases. Germline CDR1 reads ENHRY; CDR2 reads SYGVKD. Trimming took 5 bases from V and 1 from J; bases not matched to a gene: 5. The CDR3 is made up of 16 amino acids. The CDR3 DNA follows: TGTGCCATCAGTCCCGGACTAGCGCAGAACACCGGGGAGCTGTTTTTT. Translated: CAISPGLAQNTGELFF.

This rearrangement joins TRBV11-2 to TRBJ2-1; 7 positions match TRBD2. The CDR3 spans 16 residues. Germline CDR1 and CDR2: SGHAT and FQNNGV. V lost 1 base to trimming and J lost 4 bases; unmatched junction nucleotides: 7. This chain's CDR3 is CASSLVGGGPYNEQFF. The DNA for the CDR3 is TGTGCCAGCAGCTTAGTTGGGGGAGGGCCGTACAATGAGCAGTTCTTC.

The genes are TRBV19 and TRBJ1-2; no reliable D call. The CDR3 sequence is 15 residues long. Trimming removed 0 bases from V and 5 bases from J, with 13 bases in between. Germline V gives CDR1 LNHDA, CDR2 SQIVND (reference sequence). CDR3 DNA: TGTGCCAGTAGTATAGATCAAGTGCCCTTATATGGCTACACCTTC. Protein: CASSIDQVPLYGYTF.

The chain joins TRBV11-3 to TRBJ2-7; D possibly uses TRBD1 or TRBD2 (5 bases each). The germline V gene has CDR1 SGHNT and CDR2 YENEEA. Trimming shortened V by 5 bases and J by 4 bases, and 21 bases separated the two germline ends. This CDR3 has 16 amino acids. CDR3 protein: CASSRSSGLSSYEQYF. The CDR3 region has the DNA TGTGCCAGCAGCCGTTCTTCGGGGCTGTCCTCGTACGAGCAGTACTTC.

This clone came up once. The V and J genes are TRBV4-1 and TRBJ2-7; TRBD2 aligns across 9 bases. Unmatched junction bases numbered 6, after V lost 0 bases and J lost 3 bases. This CDR3 spans 16 amino acids. Germline CDR1 reads MGHRA; CDR2 reads YSYEKL. The CDR3 DNA reads TGCGCCAGCAGCCAAGACCTGACTAGCGGACGCTACGAGCAGTACTTC. Translation: CASSQDLTSGRYEQYF.

This rearrangement joins TRBV28 to TRBJ1-5; 8 bases match TRBD1. V lost 5 bases, J lost 11 bases, and 14 bases stayed unmatched. The CDR3 spans 15 residues. CDR1 MDHEN and CDR2 SYDVKM come from the germline V gene. The CDR3 sequence: CASSGAGQGDLAQHF. The CDR3 DNA reads TGTGCCAGCAGTGGGGCCGGACAGGGAGATCTGGCCCAGCATTTT.

The chain uses TRBV12-5 and TRBJ1-2; 7 nucleotides agree with TRBD1. CDR3 length: 14 residues. Germline assignment: CDR1 LGHNT and CDR2 FRNRAP. Trimming cost V 11 bases and J 0 bases; bases outside gene matches: 9. The CDR3 coding sequence is TGTGCTGCAAGGCGTGACAGGGCTAACTATGGCTACACCTTC. Its translation is CAARRDRANYGYTF.

This chain links TRBV30 with TRBJ1-4, with a tentative D call TRBD1 (6 bases). The CDR3 is made up of 11 amino acids. The V end lost 2 bases, the J end lost 10 bases, and 8 bases lay between the germline ends. Germline CDR1 and CDR2: GTSNPN and SVGIG (reference sequence). The CDR3 DNA reads TGTGCCTGGAGTAACAGGGTAAAACTGTTTTTT. It is translated as CAWSNRVKLFF.

This clone is a singleton in its sample. The J gene is TRBJ2-3, the V gene TRBV28; 15 bases match TRBD2. CDR3 size: 22 residues. Germline V gene sequence: CDR1 MDHEN, CDR2 SYDVKM. The trim removed 7 bases at V and 3 bases at J, leaving 23 bases unmatched. The CDR3 DNA reads TGTGCCAGCAACCAGATCCCCACCCCCCGGACTAGCGGGAGGGCGGGTACAGATACGCAGTATTTT. This translates into CASNQIPTPRTSGRAGTDTQYF.

This clone occurred once. The genes are TRBV6-1 and TRBJ2-1, with 8 positions matching TRBD2. The CDR3 contains 14 residues. In germline, CDR1 is MNHNS, CDR2 SASEGT. The J segment lost 0 bases and the V segment lost 5 bases, leaving 0 bases of the junction unmatched. In DNA form, the CDR3 reads TGTGCCAGCAGTAGCGGGAGCTCCTACAATGAGCAGTTCTTC. Translated, it gives CASSSGSSYNEQFF.

The rearrangement uses TRBV5-1 and TRBJ1-2, with D possibly matching TRBD1 (5 bases). The V end was cut by 0 bases, the J end by 0 bases, with 15 bases between. In germline, CDR1 is SGHRS, CDR2 YFSETQ. The CDR3 has 17 residues. As DNA, the CDR3 is TGCGCCAGCAGCTTGGCCGTCGGGACGGCACCTAACTATGGCTACACCTTC. Its protein is CASSLAVGTAPNYGYTF.

Comment on this clone: Other DNA sequences in the sample encode the same CDR3. The gene calls are TRBV5-1 and TRBJ2-7, with 10 bases aligning to TRBD2. With 0 bases clipped from V and 4 bases from J, the junction kept 1 base outside the gene matches. The CDR3 is 14 residues long. From germline, CDR1 is SGHRS and CDR2 YFSETQ. DNA for the CDR3: TGCGCCAGCAGCTTGGGGACTAGCGGTTACGAGCAGTACTTC. Translating it yields CASSLGTSGYEQYF.